This T cell receptor (beta chain) came from a study of T cell responses to AZD1222 COVID-19 vaccine. Whole-study findings and limits: The repertoires were collected only after the peak T cell response. Unmutated variant regions reportedly attract nearly half of all spike-specific TCRs. Spike regions recognized by vaccine-associated CD4 TCRs spanned the protein, led by 160-218 and 743-854.

The V gene end was trimmed by 7 bases and the J gene end by 7 bases; junction bases not matched to a gene: 4. This CDR3 contains 13 residues. Germline V gene data show CDR1 as SQVTM and CDR2 as ANQGSEA. A remark on this clone: Its matching antigen is unknown.

Sequenced by immunoSEQ multiplex PCR; TCRdb stores in-frame clones only, minus some. The sample lists more than 95,000 clones, 80% to 90% occurring once. The TCR originated in an adult in good health. The rearrangement joins TRBV29-1 to TRBJ2-1; TRBD2 matches at 13 bases. Here the sequenced sample was peripheral blood, taken on day 0 of AZD1222 vaccination. The CDR3 DNA reads TGCAGCGGGACTAGCGGGAGTTTTAATGAGCAGTTCTTC. Encoded protein: CSGTSGSFNEQFF.